This TCR beta chain was retrieved from a study of T cells in Graves' hyperthyroidism and ophthalmopathy. General study results and limits: The model forecast ophthalmopathy, anticipating it by a median approximately 6 months before onset.

This clonotype has a count of ten or more. Its target is not known. Researchers took RNA transcripts and amplified the TCR beta CDR3 regions from them. When the TCR CDR3 underwent first-round RT-PCR, the HTBI primer set was used. TCRdb re-called the multiplex PCR reads with MiXCR, one entry per CDR3 protein. Here the sample spans over 700,000 distinct CDR3 sequences, around a sixth being singletons. The V gene's germline CDR1 is LGHDT and CDR2 YNNKEL (reference sequence). V gave up 1 base and J gave up 6 bases; unmatched junction bases: 8. The length of the CDR3 is 15 residues. Sequences were obtained from blood. The source of this sequence is a woman in her forties or fifties with Graves' hyperthyroidism that later progressed to Graves' ophthalmopathy. The chain carries TRBV3-1 and TRBJ2-7; TRBD2 agrees at 8 bases. CDR3 DNA: TGTGCCAGCAGCCAAGTAGGCGGGGGGCCCTCCGAGCAGTACTTC. This codes for CASSQVGGGPSEQYF.